The 6 T cell receptor beta chains below all came from one sample that was sequenced in a study of blood T cell repertoires in COVID-19. The table came from immunoSEQ multiplex PCR; TCRdb's copy has only in-frame clones and leaves some out. The sample includes 330,000 or so clones, approximately 92% seen only once; the top ten take roughly 20%. The sample comprised PBMCs or T cells enriched from blood (not recorded which). The receptors come from a woman younger than 45 who had recovered from COVID-19.

The V gene is TRBV14, the J gene TRBJ2-7; TRBD2 aligns across 13 bases. V lost 1 base, J lost 7 bases, and 10 bases stayed unmatched. The CDR3 is made up of 17 amino acids. CDR1 is SGHDN and CDR2 is FVKESK in the germline V gene. DNA of the CDR3: TGTGCCAGCAGCCAAGGCCGCGGGACTAGCGGGATAATGGAGCAGTACTTC. The encoded protein is CASSQGRGTSGIMEQYF. The full variable domain, with the rest looked up from reference TRBV14 and TRBJ2-7, is EAGVTQFPSHSVIEKGQTVTLRCDPISGHDNLYWYRRVMGKEIKFLLHFVKESKQDESGMPNNRFLAERTGGTYSTLKVQPAELEDSGVYFCASSQGRGTSGIMEQYFGPGTRLTVT.

The V call is TRBV7-2, the J call TRBJ2-3; TRBD2 is a possible D gene (5 bases). The CDR3 is made up of 17 amino acids. In germline, CDR1 is SGHTA, CDR2 FQGNSA. V lost 5 bases, J lost 5 bases, and 23 bases lay in between. CDR3 protein: CASSPTQHGIWLDTQYF. CDR3 in DNA: TGTGCCAGCAGCCCCACCCAGCACGGGATATGGTTAGATACGCAGTATTTT.

This clone was seen a single time. The genes are TRBV4-3 and TRBJ1-2, with TRBD1 as a possible D gene (5 bases). The length of the CDR3 is 16 residues. V lost 2 bases to trimming and J lost 4 bases, with 17 bases between them. Germline V lookup: CDR1 LGHNA, CDR2 YSLEER. The CDR3 here is CASSQNDRRVAYGYTF. CDR3 coding DNA: TGCGCCAGCAGCCAAAACGACCGCAGGGTAGCCTATGGCTACACCTTC.

The rearrangement uses TRBV27 and TRBJ1-5, with 7 nucleotides matching TRBD1. Germline V gene data show CDR1 as MNHEY and CDR2 as SMNVEV (reference sequence). There are 17 residues in the CDR3. V dropped 1 base and J dropped 3; count of bases not matched to a gene: 9. The CDR3 here is CASSLFAAGQSNQPQHF. Here the CDR3 DNA reads TGTGCCAGCAGTTTATTCGCCGCGGGACAGTCCAATCAGCCCCAGCATTTT.

J is TRBJ2-7 and V is TRBV6-5, with D possibly being TRBD1 (5 bases). The length of the CDR3 is 15 residues. The V end was cut by 2 bases, the J end by 3 bases, with 14 bases between. CDR1 is MNHEY and CDR2 is SVGAGI in the germline V gene. The CDR3 sequence: CASSYDLGVGYEQYF. The CDR3 nucleotides read TGTGCCAGCAGTTACGATCTAGGGGTCGGCTACGAGCAGTACTTC.

As DNA, the CDR3 is TGTGCCAGCTCACCCGGGGGGACTGAGCAGTTCTTC. It yields the protein CASSPGGTEQFF. The chain uses TRBV18 and TRBJ2-1, with 7 positions matching TRBD2. V dropped 3 bases and J dropped 9; count of bases not matched to a gene: 2. The CDR3 is 12 amino acids. The germline V gene encodes CDR1 KGHSH and CDR2 LQKENI.